The T cell receptor beta chain under discussion was sequenced for a study of CD8 T cells in Susac syndrome. Notes on the study in general: The study conceded that its TCR sequencing and HLA analysis involved relatively few individuals.

About this clonotype: Its antigen is not identified.

Matching for age and sex applied to the controls, who were healthy donors. Through negative isolation, CD4+ and CD8+ T cells were obtained, while TEMRA cells were enriched using FACS. RNA was extracted with the RNeasy kit, and a quantity of about 0.45 to 1 ug was reverse transcribed using random hexamers. Multiplex immunoSEQ PCR targeted 54 Vbeta and 13 Jbeta TCR beta segments. MiXCR was run by TCRdb on the immunoSEQ multiplex PCR reads, yielding one entry per CDR3 protein. The table lists about 47,000 distinct CDR3 sequences, almost 95% of them singletons. The material sequenced was CD8+ T cells from PBMCs. The clonotype was recovered from a human donor in good health.

The CDR3 sequence: CASRYRGEVSGELFF. The CDR3 nucleotides are TGTGCCAGCAGGTACAGGGGAGAAGTGTCCGGGGAGCTGTTTTTT. V is TRBV7-2 and J is TRBJ2-2, with TRBD1 matching over 7 bases. The CDR3 contains 15 residues. Looked up from germline, CDR1 is SGHTA and CDR2 is FQGNSA. V lost 6 bases and J lost 6; bases outside the gene matches: 10.